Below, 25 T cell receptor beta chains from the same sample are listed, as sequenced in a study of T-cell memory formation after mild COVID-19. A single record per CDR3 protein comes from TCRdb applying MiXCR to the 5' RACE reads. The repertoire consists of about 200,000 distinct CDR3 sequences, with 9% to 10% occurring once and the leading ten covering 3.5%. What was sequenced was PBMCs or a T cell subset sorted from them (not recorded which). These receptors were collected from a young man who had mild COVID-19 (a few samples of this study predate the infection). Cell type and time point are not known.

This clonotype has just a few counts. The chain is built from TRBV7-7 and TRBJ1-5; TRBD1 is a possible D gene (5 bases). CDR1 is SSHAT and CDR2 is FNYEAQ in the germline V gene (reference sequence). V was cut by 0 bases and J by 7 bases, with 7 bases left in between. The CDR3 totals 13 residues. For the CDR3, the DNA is TGTGCCAGCAGCTTAGCCCAGGGACAGCCCCAGCATTTT. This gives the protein CASSLAQGQPQHF.

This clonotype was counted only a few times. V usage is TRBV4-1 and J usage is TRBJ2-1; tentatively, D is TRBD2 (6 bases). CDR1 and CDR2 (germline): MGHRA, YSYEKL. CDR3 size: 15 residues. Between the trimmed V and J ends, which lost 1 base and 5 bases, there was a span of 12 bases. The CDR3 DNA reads TGCGCCAGCAGCCAAGTCGGTGCGGGGAACAATGAGCAGTTCTTC. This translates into CASSQVGAGNNEQFF.

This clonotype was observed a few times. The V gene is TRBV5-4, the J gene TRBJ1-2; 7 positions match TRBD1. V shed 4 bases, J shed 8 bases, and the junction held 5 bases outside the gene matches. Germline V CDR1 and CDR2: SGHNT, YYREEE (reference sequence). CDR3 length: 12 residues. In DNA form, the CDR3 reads TGTGCCAGCAGCGTGCAGGGGGAAGGCTACACCTTC. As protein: CASSVQGEGYTF.

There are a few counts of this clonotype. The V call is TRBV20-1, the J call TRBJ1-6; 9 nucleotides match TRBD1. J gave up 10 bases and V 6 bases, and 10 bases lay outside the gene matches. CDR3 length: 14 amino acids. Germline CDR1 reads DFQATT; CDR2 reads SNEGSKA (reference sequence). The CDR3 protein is CSAQGGTGQSPLHF. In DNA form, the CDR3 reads TGCAGTGCCCAGGGGGGGACAGGGCAATCACCCCTCCACTTT.

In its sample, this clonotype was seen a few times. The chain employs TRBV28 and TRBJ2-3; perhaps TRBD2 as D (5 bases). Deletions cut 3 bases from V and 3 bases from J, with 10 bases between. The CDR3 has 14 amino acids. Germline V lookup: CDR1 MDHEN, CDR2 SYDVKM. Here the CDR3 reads CASSFRRITDTQYF. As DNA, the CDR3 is TGTGCCAGCAGTTTTAGGAGGATTACAGATACGCAGTATTTT.

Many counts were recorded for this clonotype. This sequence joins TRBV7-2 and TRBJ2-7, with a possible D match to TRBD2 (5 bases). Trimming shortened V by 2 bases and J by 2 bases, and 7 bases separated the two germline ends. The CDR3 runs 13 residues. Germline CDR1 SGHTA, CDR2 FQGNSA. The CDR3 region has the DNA TGTGCCAGCAGCTTACGAGGGACCTACGAGCAGTACGTC. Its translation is CASSLRGTYEQYV.

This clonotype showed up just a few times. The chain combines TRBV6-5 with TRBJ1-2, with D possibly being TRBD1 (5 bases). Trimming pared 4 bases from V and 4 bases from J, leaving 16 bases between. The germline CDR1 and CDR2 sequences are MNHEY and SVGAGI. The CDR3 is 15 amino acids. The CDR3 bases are TGTGCCAGCAGTTCCACCAGAAGGGGCCGCTATGGCTACACCTTC. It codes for CASSSTRRGRYGYTF.

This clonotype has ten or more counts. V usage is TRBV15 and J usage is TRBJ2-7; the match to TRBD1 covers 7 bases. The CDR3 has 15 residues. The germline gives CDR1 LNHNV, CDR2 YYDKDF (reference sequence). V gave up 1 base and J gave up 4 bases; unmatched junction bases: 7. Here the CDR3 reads CATSRGPTGRYEQYF. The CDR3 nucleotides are TGTGCCACCAGCAGAGGCCCGACAGGGCGGTACGAGCAGTACTTC.

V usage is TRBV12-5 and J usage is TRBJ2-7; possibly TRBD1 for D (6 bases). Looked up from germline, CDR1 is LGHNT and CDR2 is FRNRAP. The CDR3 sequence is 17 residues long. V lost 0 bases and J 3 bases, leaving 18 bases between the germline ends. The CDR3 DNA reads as TGTGCTAGTGGTTTGGTACTAGGGGGATGGGGGAACTACGAGCAGTACTTC. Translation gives CASGLVLGGWGNYEQYF.

CDR3 nucleotides: TGCAGTGTCCAGGAGTCCTTCTACAATGAGCAGTTCTTC. It translates to CSVQESFYNEQFF. The chain carries TRBV20-1 and TRBJ2-1, with no clear D. Per the germline V gene, CDR1 is DFQATT and CDR2 is SNEGSKA (reference sequence). There are 13 residues in the CDR3. Trimming shortened V by 7 bases and J by 3 bases, and 13 bases separated the two germline ends.

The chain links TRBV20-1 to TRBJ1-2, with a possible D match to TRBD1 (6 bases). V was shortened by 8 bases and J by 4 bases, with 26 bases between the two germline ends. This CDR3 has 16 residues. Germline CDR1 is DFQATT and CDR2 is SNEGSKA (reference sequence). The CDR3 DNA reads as TGCAGTATAGGGGGGGCACAGCGACAATCTACCTATGGCTACACCTTC. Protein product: CSIGGAQRQSTYGYTF.

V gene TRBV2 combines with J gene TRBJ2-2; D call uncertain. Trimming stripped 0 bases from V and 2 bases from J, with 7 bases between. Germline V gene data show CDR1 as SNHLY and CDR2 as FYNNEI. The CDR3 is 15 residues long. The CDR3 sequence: CASSEAGGNTGELFF. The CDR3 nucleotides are TGTGCCAGCAGTGAAGCGGGTGGTAACACCGGGGAGCTGTTTTTT.

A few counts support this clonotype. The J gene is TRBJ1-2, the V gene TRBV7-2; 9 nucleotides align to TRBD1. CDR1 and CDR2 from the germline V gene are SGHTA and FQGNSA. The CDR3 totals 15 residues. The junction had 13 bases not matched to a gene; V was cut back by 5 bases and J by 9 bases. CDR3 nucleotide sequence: TGTGCCAGCAGCCCCCACGGGACAGGGCTAAGGAGCTACACCTTC. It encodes CASSPHGTGLRSYTF. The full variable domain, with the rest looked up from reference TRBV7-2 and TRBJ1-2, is GAGVSQSPSNKVTEKGKDVELRCDPISGHTALYWYRQSLGQGLEFLIYFQGNSAPDKSGLPSDRFSAERTGGSVSTLTIQRTQQEDSAVYLCASSPHGTGLRSYTFGSGTRLTVV.

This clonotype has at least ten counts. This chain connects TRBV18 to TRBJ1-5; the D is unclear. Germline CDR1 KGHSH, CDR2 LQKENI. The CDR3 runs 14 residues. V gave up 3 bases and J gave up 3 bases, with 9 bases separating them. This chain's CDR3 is CASSPSQSNQPQHF. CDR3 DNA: TGTGCCAGCTCACCGAGTCAGTCCAATCAGCCCCAGCATTTT. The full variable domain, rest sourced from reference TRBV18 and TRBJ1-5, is NAGVMQNPRHLVRRRGQEARLRCSPMKGHSHVYWYRQLPEEGLKFMVYLQKENIIDESGMPKERFSAEFPKEGPSILRIQQVVRGDSAAYFCASSPSQSNQPQHFGDGTRLSIL.

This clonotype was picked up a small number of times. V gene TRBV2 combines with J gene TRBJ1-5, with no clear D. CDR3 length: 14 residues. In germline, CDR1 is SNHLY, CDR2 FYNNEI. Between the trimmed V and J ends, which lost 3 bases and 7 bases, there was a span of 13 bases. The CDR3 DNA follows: TGTGCCAGCAGTGATACGCGGGTGCGGCAGCCCCAGCATTTT. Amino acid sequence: CASSDTRVRQPQHF.

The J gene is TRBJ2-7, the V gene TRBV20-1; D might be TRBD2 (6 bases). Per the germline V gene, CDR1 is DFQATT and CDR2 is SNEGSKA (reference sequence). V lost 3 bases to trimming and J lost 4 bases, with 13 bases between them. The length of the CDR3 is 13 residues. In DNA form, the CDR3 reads TGCAGTGCTAGCGCCCCGGAGGGGTACGAGCAGTACGTC. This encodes CSASAPEGYEQYV.

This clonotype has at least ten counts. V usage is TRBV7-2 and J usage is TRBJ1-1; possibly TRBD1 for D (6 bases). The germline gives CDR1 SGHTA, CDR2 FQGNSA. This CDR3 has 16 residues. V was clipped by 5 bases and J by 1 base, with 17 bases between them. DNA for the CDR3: TGTGCCAGCAGCCCCTTAAGGACAGCGAAGAACACTGAAGCTTTCTTT. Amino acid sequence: CASSPLRTAKNTEAFF.

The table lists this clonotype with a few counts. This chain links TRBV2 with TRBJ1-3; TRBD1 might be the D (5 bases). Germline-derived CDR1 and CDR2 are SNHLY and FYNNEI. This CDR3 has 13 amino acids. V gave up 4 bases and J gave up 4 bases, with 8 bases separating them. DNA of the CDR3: TGTGCCAGCAGTGGGGGCCTCGGAAACACCATATATTTT. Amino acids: CASSGGLGNTIYF.

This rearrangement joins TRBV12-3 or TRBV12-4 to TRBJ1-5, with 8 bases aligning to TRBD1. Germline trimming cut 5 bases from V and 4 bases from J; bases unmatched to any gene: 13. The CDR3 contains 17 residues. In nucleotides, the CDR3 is TGTGCCAGCAGTGCCGGGGTTTCTGGGACAGGTAATCAGCCCCAGCATTTT. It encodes CASSAGVSGTGNQPQHF.

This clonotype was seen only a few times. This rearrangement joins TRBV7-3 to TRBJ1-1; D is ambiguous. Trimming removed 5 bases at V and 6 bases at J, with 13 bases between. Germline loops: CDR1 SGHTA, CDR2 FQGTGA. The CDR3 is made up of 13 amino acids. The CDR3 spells CASSGRVGAEAFF. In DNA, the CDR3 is TGTGCCAGCAGCGGGCGGGTCGGGGCTGAAGCTTTCTTT.

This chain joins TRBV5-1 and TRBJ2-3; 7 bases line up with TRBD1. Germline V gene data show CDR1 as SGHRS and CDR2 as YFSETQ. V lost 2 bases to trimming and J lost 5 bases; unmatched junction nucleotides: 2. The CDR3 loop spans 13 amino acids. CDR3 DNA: TGCGCCAGCAGCTTCGACAGGGAAGATACGCAGTATTTT. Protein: CASSFDREDTQYF.

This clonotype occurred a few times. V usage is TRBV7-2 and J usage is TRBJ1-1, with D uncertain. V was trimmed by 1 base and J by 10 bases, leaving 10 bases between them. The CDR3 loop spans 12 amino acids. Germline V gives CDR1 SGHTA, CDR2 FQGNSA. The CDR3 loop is CASSLGRWVAFF. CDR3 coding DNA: TGTGCCAGCAGCTTAGGTCGTTGGGTAGCTTTCTTT.

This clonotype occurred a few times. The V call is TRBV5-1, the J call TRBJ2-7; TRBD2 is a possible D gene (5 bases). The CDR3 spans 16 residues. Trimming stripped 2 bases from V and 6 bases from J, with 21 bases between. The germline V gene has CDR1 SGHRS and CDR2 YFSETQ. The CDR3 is CASSFIEKARGAEQYF. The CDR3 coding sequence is TGCGCCAGCAGCTTTATAGAGAAGGCTCGGGGAGCCGAGCAGTACTTC.

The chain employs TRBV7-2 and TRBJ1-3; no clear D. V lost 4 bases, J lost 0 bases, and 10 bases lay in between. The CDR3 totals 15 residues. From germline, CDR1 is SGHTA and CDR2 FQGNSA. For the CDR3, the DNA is TGTGCCAGCAGCTCCTCAGGAGGCTCTGGAAACACCATATATTTT. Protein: CASSSSGGSGNTIYF.

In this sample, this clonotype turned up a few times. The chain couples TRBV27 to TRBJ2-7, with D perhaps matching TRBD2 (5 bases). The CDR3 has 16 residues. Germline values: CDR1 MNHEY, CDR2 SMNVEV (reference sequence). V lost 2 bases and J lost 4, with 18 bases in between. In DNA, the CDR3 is TGTGCCAGCAGTTTACGGGCAGAGGGTTGGGGTTACGAGCAGTACTTC. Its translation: CASSLRAEGWGYEQYF.